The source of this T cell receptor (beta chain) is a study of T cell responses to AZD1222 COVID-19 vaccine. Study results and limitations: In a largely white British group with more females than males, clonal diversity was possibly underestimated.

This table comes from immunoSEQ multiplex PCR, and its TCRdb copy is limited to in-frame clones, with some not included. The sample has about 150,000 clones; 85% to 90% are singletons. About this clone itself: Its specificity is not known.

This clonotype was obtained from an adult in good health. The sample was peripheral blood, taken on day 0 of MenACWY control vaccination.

The CDR3: CASSSQYRDNEQFF. Written as DNA, the CDR3 is TGTGCCAGCAGCTCCCAATACAGGGACAATGAGCAGTTCTTC. This sequence joins TRBV5-8 and TRBJ2-1; tentatively, D is TRBD1 (6 bases). The CDR3 spans 14 residues. The germline CDR1 and CDR2 sequences are SGHTS and YDEGEE. V lost 3 bases and J 5 bases, leaving 12 bases between the germline ends.